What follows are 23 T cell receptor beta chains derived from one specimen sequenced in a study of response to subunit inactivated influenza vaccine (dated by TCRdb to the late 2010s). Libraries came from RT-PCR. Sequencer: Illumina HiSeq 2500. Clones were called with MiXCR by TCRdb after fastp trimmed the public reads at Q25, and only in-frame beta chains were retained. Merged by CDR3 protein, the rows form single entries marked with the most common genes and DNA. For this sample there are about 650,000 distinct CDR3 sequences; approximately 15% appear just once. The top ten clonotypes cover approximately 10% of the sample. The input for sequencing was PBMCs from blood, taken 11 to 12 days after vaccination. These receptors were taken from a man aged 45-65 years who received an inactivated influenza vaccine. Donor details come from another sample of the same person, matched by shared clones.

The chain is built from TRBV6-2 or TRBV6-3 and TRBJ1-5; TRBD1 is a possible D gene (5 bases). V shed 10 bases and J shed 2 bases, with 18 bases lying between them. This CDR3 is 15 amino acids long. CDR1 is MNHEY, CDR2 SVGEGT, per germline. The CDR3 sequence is CATKKGRFGNQPQHF. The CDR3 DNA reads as TGTGCCACCAAGAAGGGGCGTTTTGGCAATCAGCCCCAGCATTTT.

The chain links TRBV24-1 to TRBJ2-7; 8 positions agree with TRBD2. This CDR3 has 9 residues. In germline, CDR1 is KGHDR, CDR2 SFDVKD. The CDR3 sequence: CATSGQAGV. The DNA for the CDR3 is TGTGCCACCAGTGGTCAAGCGGGAGTT.

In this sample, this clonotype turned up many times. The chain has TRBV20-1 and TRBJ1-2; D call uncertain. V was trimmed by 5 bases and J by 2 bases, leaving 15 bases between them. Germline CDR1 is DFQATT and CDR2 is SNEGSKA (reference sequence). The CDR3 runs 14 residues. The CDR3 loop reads CSAARSRGNYGYTF. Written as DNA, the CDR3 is TGCAGTGCTGCCCGGAGTCGGGGAAACTATGGCTACACCTTC.

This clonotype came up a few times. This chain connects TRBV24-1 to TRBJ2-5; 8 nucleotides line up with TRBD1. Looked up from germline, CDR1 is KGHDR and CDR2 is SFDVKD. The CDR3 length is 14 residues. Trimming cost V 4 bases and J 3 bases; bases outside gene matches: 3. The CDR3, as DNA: TGTGCCACCAGTGAGTCGACAGGGGAAGAGACCCAGTACTTC. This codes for CATSESTGEETQYF.

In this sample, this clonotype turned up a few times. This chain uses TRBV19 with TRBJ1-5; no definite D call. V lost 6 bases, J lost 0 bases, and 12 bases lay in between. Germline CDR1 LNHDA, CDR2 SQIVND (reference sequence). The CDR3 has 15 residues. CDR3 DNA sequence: TGTGCCAGTAGAGTAATGTCAGATAGCAATCAGCCCCAGCATTTT. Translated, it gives CASRVMSDSNQPQHF. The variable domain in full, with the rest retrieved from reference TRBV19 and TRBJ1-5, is DGGITQSPKYLFRKEGQNVTLSCEQNLNHDAMYWYRQDPGQGLRLIYYSQIVNDFQKGDIAEGYSVSREKKESFPLTVTSAQKNPTAFYLCASRVMSDSNQPQHFGDGTRLSIL.

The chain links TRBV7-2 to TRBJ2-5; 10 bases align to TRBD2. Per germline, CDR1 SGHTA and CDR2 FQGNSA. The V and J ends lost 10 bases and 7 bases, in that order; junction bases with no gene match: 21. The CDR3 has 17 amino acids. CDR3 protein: CATNLRASGSFGGTQYF. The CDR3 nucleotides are TGTGCCACCAACTTGAGGGCTAGCGGGAGTTTTGGAGGGACCCAGTACTTC.

The CDR3 sequence is CASSPRMREGRTGELFF. CDR3 nucleotides: TGTGCCAGCAGCCCGCGTATGAGGGAGGGACGGACCGGGGAGCTGTTTTTT. The J gene is TRBJ2-2, the V gene TRBV11-2; 7 bases match TRBD2. After removal of 5 bases from V and 5 bases from J, the junction contained 14 bases not matched to a gene. Germline V gives CDR1 SGHAT, CDR2 FQNNGV. This CDR3 region has 17 residues.

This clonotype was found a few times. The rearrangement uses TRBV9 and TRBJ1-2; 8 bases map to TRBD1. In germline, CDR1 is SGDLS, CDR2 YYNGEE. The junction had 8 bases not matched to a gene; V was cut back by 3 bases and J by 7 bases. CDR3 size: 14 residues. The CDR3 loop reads CASSGAGGFGGYTF. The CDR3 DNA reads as TGTGCCAGCAGCGGGGCAGGGGGCTTCGGTGGCTACACCTTC.

The CDR3 DNA is TGTGCCAGCAGCGCAAACCTAGCCAAAAACATTCAGTACTTC. Translated: CASSANLAKNIQYF. The rearrangement joins TRBV14 to TRBJ2-4; no definite D call. Germline V gene sequence: CDR1 SGHDN, CDR2 FVKESK. CDR3 length equals 14 residues. V was cut by 5 bases and J by 0 bases, with 8 bases left in between.

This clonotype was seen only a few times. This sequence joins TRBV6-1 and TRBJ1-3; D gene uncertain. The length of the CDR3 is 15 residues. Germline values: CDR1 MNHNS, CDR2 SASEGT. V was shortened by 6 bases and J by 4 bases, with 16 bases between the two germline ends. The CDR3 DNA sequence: TGTGCCAGCAGGAAAGTGTTAACCCACGGAAACACCATATATTTT. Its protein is CASRKVLTHGNTIYF.

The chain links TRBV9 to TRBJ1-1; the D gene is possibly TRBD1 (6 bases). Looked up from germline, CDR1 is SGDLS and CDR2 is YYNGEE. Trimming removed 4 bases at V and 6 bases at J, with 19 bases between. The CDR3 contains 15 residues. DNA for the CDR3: TGTGCCAGCAGCCCTAGAGGGGGGGTGGATGCTGAAGCTTTCTTT. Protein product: CASSPRGGVDAEAFF. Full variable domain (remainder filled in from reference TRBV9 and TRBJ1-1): DSGVTQTPKHLITATGQRVTLRCSPRSGDLSVYWYQQSLDQGLQFLIQYYNGEERAKGNILERFSAQQFPDLHSELNLSSLELGDSALYFCASSPRGGVDAEAFFGQGTRLTVV.

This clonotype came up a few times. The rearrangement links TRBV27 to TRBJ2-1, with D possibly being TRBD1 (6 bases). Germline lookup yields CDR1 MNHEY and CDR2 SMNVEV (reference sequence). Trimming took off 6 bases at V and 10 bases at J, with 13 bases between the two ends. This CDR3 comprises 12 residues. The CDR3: CASRPVGGEQFF. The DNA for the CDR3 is TGTGCCAGCAGGCCCGTAGGGGGAGAGCAGTTCTTC.

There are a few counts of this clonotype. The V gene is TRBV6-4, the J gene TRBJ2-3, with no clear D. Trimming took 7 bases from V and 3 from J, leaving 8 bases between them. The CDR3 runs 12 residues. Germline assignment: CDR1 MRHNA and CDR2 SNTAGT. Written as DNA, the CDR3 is TGTGCCAGCACCCAACCGACAGATACGCAGTATTTT. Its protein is CASTQPTDTQYF.

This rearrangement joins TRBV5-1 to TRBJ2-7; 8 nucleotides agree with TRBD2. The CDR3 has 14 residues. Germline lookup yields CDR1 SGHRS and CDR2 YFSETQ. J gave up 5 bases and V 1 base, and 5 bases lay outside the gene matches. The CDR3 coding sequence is TGCGCCAGCAGCTTGAATGCGGGAGGAGACGAGCAGTACTTC. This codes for CASSLNAGGDEQYF.

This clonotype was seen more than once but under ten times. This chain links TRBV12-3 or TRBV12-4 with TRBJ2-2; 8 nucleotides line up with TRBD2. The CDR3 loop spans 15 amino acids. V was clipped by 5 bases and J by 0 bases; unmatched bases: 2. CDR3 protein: CASSRTSPNTGELFF. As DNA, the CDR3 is TGTGCCAGCAGTCGGACTAGCCCGAACACCGGGGAGCTGTTTTTT.

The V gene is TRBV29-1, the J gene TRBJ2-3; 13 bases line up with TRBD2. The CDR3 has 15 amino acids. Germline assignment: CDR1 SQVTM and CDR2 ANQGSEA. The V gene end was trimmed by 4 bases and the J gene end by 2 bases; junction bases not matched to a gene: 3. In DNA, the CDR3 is TGCAGCGTTGTGGGGACTAGCGGGGACACAGATACGCAGTATTTT. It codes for CSVVGTSGDTDTQYF.

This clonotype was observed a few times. The CDR3 DNA follows: TGCAGTGCCAGAAGAGATTTCTACGAGCAGTACTTC. Protein sequence: CSARRDFYEQYF. This chain connects TRBV20-1 to TRBJ2-7, with no clear D. This CDR3 is built from 12 residues. With 6 bases removed from V and 3 bases from J, the gap between germline ends came to 12 bases. Germline V gene lookup returns CDR1 DFQATT and CDR2 SNEGSKA (reference sequence).

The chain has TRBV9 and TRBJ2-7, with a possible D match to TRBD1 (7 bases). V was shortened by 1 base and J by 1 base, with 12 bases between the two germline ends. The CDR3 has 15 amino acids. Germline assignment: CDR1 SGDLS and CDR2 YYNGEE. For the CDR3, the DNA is TGTGCCAGCAGCGTACAGTCAGGGGGGTCCTACGAGCAGTACTTC. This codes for CASSVQSGGSYEQYF. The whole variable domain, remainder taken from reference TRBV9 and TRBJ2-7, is DSGVTQTPKHLITATGQRVTLRCSPRSGDLSVYWYQQSLDQGLQFLIQYYNGEERAKGNILERFSAQQFPDLHSELNLSSLELGDSALYFCASSVQSGGSYEQYFGPGTRLTVT.

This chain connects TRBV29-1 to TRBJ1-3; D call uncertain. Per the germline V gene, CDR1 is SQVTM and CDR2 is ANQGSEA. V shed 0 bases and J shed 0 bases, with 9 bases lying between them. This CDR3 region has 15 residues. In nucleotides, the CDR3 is TGCAGCGTTGAAGATCGCGAAAACTCTGGAAACACCATATATTTT. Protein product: CSVEDRENSGNTIYF.

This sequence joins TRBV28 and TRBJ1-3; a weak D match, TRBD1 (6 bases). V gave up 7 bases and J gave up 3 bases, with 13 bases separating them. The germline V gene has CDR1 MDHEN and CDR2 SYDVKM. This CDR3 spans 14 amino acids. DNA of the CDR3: TGTGCCAGCACAGGGGTTTATGGTGGAAACACCATATATTTT. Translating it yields CASTGVYGGNTIYF. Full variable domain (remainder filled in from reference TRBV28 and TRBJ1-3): DVKVTQSSRYLVKRTGEKVFLECVQDMDHENMFWYRQDPGLGLRLIYFSYDVKMKEKGDIPEGYSVSREKKERFSLILESASTNQTSMYLCASTGVYGGNTIYFGEGSWLTVV.

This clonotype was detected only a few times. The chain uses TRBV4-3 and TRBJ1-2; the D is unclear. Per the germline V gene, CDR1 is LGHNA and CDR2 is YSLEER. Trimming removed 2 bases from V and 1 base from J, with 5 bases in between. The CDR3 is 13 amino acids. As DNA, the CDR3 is TGCGCCAGCAGCCAACATCTTAACTATGGCTACACCTTC. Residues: CASSQHLNYGYTF.

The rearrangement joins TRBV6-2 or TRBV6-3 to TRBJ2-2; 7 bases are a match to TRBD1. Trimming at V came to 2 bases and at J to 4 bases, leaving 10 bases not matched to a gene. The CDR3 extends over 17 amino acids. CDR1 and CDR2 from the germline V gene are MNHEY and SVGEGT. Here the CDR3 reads CASSYKGGQPFTGELFF. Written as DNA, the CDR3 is TGTGCCAGCAGTTACAAAGGGGGACAGCCCTTCACCGGGGAGCTGTTTTTT.

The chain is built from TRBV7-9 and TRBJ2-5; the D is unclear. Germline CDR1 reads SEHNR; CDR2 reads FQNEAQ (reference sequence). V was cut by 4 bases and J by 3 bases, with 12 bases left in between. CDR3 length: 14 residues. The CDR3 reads CASSSRLSEETQYF. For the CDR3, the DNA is TGTGCCAGCAGCTCGCGGTTGTCTGAAGAGACCCAGTACTTC.